This T cell receptor (beta chain) derives from a study of T cell clones after liver transplantation. About the research overall: TCRbeta sequencing after a pre-transplant mixed lymphocyte reaction identified graft-donor-reactive clones, later tracked in post-transplant blood. Three of the eight recipients were HCV-positive; the rest had non-autoimmune, non-viral transplant indications.

Trimming cost V 3 bases and J 7 bases, with 12 bases left between them. The CDR3 covers 14 residues. CDR1 is SGHTA, CDR2 FQGTGA, per germline. This table comes from immunoSEQ multiplex PCR, and its TCRdb copy is limited to in-frame clones, with some not included. This sample has nearly 55,000 clones; roughly 83% occur once, and the top ten carry over 6.5%. This clone has only a few counts. The sequenced sample was CD4+ T cells from blood, obtained before liver transplant. The receptor's source is a human donor who received a liver transplant. The gene calls are TRBV7-3 and TRBJ2-2; possible D gene TRBD1, 6 bases. CDR3 sequence (DNA): TGTGCCAGCAGCTTTGGGGGCAATATCGGGGAGCTGTTTTTT. This sequence encodes CASSFGGNIGELFF.